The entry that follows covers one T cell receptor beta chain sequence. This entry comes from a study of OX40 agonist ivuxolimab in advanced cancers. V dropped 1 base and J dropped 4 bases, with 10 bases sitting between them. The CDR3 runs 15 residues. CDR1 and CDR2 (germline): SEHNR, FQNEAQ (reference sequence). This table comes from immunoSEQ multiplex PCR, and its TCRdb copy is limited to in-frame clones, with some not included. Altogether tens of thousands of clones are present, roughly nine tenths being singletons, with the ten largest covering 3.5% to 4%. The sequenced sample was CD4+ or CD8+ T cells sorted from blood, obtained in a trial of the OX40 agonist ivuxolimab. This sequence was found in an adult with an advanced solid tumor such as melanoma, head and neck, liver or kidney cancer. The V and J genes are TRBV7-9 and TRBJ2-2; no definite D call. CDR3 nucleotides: TGTGCCAGCAGCTTAGTCCCCTCGGGCACCGGGGAGCTGTTTTTT. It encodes CASSLVPSGTGELFF.